The 20 T cell receptor beta chains reported below all come from one sample, sequenced in a study of OX40 agonist ivuxolimab in advanced cancers. Some clones are missing from TCRdb's copy, which holds only in-frame ones; the method was immunoSEQ multiplex PCR. The data show 65,000 to 95,000 clones, about 92% seen once. This specimen consisted of CD4+ or CD8+ T cells sorted from blood, obtained in a trial of the OX40 agonist ivuxolimab. The source is an adult with an advanced solid tumor such as melanoma, head and neck, liver or kidney cancer.

Comments on this clone: Other DNA sequences in the sample encode the same CDR3. V gene TRBV7-6 combines with J gene TRBJ2-3, with 10 bases fitting TRBD2. V was clipped by 3 bases and J by 6 bases; unmatched bases: 3. The germline CDR1 and CDR2 sequences are SGHVS and FNYEAQ. The CDR3 runs 14 residues. The CDR3 nucleotides are TGTGCCAGCAGCTTTAGCGGGGGGCCCGATACGCAGTATTTT. It specifies CASSFSGGPDTQYF.

V gene TRBV5-1 combines with J gene TRBJ2-1; 10 bases fit TRBD1. With V trimmed by 0 bases and J by 7 bases, 7 bases remained unmatched. Germline V gives CDR1 SGHRS, CDR2 YFSETQ. The length of the CDR3 is 16 residues. CDR3 amino acids: CASSLGGTGDTNEQFF. The CDR3 bases are TGCGCCAGCAGCTTGGGTGGGACAGGGGACACTAATGAGCAGTTCTTC.

The CDR3 sequence is CASIPGAFGNTIYF. Written as DNA, the CDR3 is TGTGCCAGCATCCCCGGCGCCTTCGGAAACACCATATATTTT. The chain employs TRBV2 and TRBJ1-3; D not resolved. This CDR3 has 14 residues. V was cut by 7 bases and J by 4 bases, with 14 bases left in between. CDR1 and CDR2 (germline): SNHLY, FYNNEI.

The J gene is TRBJ2-6, the V gene TRBV10-3; no definite D call. Germline CDR1 and CDR2: ENHRY and SYGVKD. The CDR3 is made up of 16 amino acids. V shed 1 base and J shed 0 bases, with 7 bases lying between them. The DNA of the CDR3 is TGTGCCATCAGTGAGTACCCGATCTCTGGGGCCAACGTCCTGACTTTC. Protein: CAISEYPISGANVLTF.

The genes are TRBV7-3 and TRBJ2-3, with 11 nucleotides matching TRBD1. V gave up 5 bases and J gave up 2 bases; unmatched junction bases: 9. Germline CDR1 SGHTA, CDR2 FQGTGA. This CDR3 region has 17 residues. The CDR3 protein is CASSPTGGQGDTDTQYF. CDR3 in DNA: TGTGCCAGCAGCCCCACCGGGGGACAGGGGGACACAGATACGCAGTATTTT.

The chain recombines TRBV6-1 with TRBJ1-2; D uncertain. CDR1 is MNHNS, CDR2 SASEGT, per germline. V lost 6 bases to trimming and J lost 0 bases, with 14 bases between them. This CDR3 comprises 15 residues. CDR3 DNA: TGTGCCAGCAGGTCCTACAAGTTATCTAACTATGGCTACACCTTC. Amino acid sequence: CASRSYKLSNYGYTF.

This clone was detected only a few times. This chain joins TRBV27 and TRBJ1-2; TRBD1 aligns across 11 bases. The V segment lost 4 bases and the J segment 8 bases; nucleotides outside the gene matches: 9. The CDR3 is 15 amino acids. The germline V gene has CDR1 MNHEY and CDR2 SMNVEV (reference sequence). The CDR3 sequence is CASSSPGQGVRGYTF. Here the CDR3 DNA reads TGTGCCAGCAGTTCCCCGGGACAGGGGGTCAGGGGCTACACCTTC.

The V gene is TRBV10-1, the J gene TRBJ2-6; perhaps TRBD1 as D (6 bases). Trimming removed 3 bases from V and 2 bases from J, with 8 bases in between. The germline V gene has CDR1 WNHNN and CDR2 SYGVQD (reference sequence). This CDR3 contains 15 residues. CDR3 bases: TGCGCCAGCAGTGACGACAGGCCTGGGGCCAACGTCCTGACTTTC. It translates to CASSDDRPGANVLTF.

V gene TRBV6-4 combines with J gene TRBJ2-1, with 8 positions matching TRBD2. The trim removed 6 bases at V and 9 bases at J, leaving 13 bases unmatched. Germline V lookup: CDR1 MRHNA, CDR2 SNTAGT. The CDR3 contains 15 residues. The CDR3 here is CASSDGRGGKGEQFF. As DNA, the CDR3 is TGTGCCAGCAGCGACGGGCGCGGGGGGAAAGGTGAGCAGTTCTTC.

The chain combines TRBV27 with TRBJ1-6; a possible D gene is TRBD1 (6 bases). CDR1 is MNHEY and CDR2 is SMNVEV in the germline V gene (reference sequence). V dropped 2 bases and J dropped 9 bases, with 11 bases sitting between them. This CDR3 has 14 amino acids. CDR3 loop: CASSLQGGRSPLHF. The CDR3 coding sequence is TGTGCCAGCAGTTTACAAGGGGGGCGTTCACCCCTCCACTTT.

The CDR3: CASSLDPGSSYEQYF. The CDR3 region has the DNA TGTGCCAGCTCACTAGACCCCGGGTCCTCCTACGAGCAGTACTTC. The chain carries TRBV18 and TRBJ2-7; D unclear. The CDR3 totals 15 residues. The V gene's germline CDR1 is KGHSH and CDR2 LQKENI. V was pared by 4 bases and J by 0 bases, with 13 bases between.

V usage is TRBV19 and J usage is TRBJ1-1; 7 bases line up with TRBD1. CDR1 and CDR2 from the germline V gene are LNHDA and SQIVND (reference sequence). J gave up 0 bases and V 7 bases, and 11 bases lay outside the gene matches. The CDR3 covers 16 residues. The CDR3 bases are TGTGCCAGTACCCCGGGACAGAAGAGGGTGAACACTGAAGCTTTCTTT. Protein sequence: CASTPGQKRVNTEAFF. Complete variable domain (other parts from reference TRBV19 and TRBJ1-1): DGGITQSPKYLFRKEGQNVTLSCEQNLNHDAMYWYRQDPGQGLRLIYYSQIVNDFQKGDIAEGYSVSREKKESFPLTVTSAQKNPTAFYLCASTPGQKRVNTEAFFGQGTRLTVV.

The chain links TRBV18 to TRBJ2-7; D is tentatively TRBD1 or TRBD2 (5 bases each). Germline V lookup: CDR1 KGHSH, CDR2 LQKENI. With 5 bases removed from V and 6 bases from J, the gap between germline ends came to 20 bases. The CDR3 totals 15 residues. CDR3 residues: CASSSQGSKAGEQYF. As DNA, the CDR3 is TGTGCCAGCTCATCTCAGGGTTCGAAGGCGGGCGAGCAGTACTTC.

As for this clone: Likely a read error: the CDR3 ends without its conserved phenylalanine or tryptophan. This chain connects TRBV6-1 to TRBJ2-7, with 7 bases identical to TRBD2. The ends lost 7 bases at V and 4 bases at J; junction bases unmatched: 10. The CDR3 length is 14 residues. CDR1 and CDR2 from the germline V gene are MNHNS and SASEGT. CDR3 coding DNA: TGTGCCAGCAAAACAGGCGGGGGAACGTACGAGCAGTACCTC. As protein: CASKTGGGTYEQYL.

This clone has only a few counts. This chain joins TRBV11-2 and TRBJ1-3; D remains unclear. The germline CDR1 and CDR2 sequences are SGHAT and FQNNGV. V gave up 4 bases and J gave up 4 bases, with 11 bases separating them. This CDR3 comprises 14 residues. Here the CDR3 reads CASSSTRAGNTIYF. The CDR3 DNA reads TGTGCCAGCAGCTCCACACGGGCAGGAAACACCATATATTTT.

The CDR3 spells CASSPDRGQYYGYTF. The CDR3 DNA sequence: TGTGCCAGTAGTCCGGACAGGGGCCAATACTATGGCTACACCTTC. The genes are TRBV19 and TRBJ1-2; 9 bases match TRBD1. The germline V gene has CDR1 LNHDA and CDR2 SQIVND (reference sequence). CDR3 length equals 15 residues. V shed 5 bases, J shed 3 bases, and the junction held 7 bases outside the gene matches.

The gene calls are TRBV25-1 and TRBJ1-4; D remains ambiguous. Germline CDR1 reads MGHDK; CDR2 reads SYGVNS. CDR3 length: 13 residues. The V end lost 4 bases, the J end lost 0 bases, and 3 bases lay between the germline ends. The CDR3 DNA is TGTGCCAGCAGTGCGGCAACTAATGAAAAACTGTTTTTT. Translated: CASSAATNEKLFF.

The CDR3 loop is CASSFGQVYNEQFF. The CDR3 DNA reads as TGTGCCAGCAGCTTCGGACAGGTTTACAATGAGCAGTTCTTC. The chain uses TRBV5-8 and TRBJ2-1; 7 nucleotides align to TRBD1. CDR3 length: 14 amino acids. The junction had 3 bases not matched to a gene; V was cut back by 2 bases and J by 4 bases. From germline, CDR1 is SGHTS and CDR2 YDEGEE.

This clone was observed a handful of times. V usage is TRBV4-1 and J usage is TRBJ2-1; 9 bases map to TRBD2. The CDR3 contains 17 residues. V was clipped by 3 bases and J by 7 bases; unmatched bases: 13. Germline V gene sequence: CDR1 MGHRA, CDR2 YSYEKL. The CDR3 region is CASSQPPAAGGVNEQFF. CDR3 coding DNA: TGCGCCAGCAGCCAGCCCCCCGCAGCGGGGGGTGTGAATGAGCAGTTCTTC.

This chain links TRBV6-1 with TRBJ2-3; no clear D gene. Trimming removed 1 base at V and 1 base at J, with 9 bases between. The germline CDR1 and CDR2 sequences are MNHNS and SASEGT. The CDR3 covers 15 residues. Written as DNA, the CDR3 is TGTGCCAGCAGTGAAGGCCGAGAAGGCACAGATACGCAGTATTTT. Protein sequence: CASSEGREGTDTQYF.